The source of this T cell receptor beta chain is a study of vaccination effects on CD4 cells after COVID-19. Unmatched junction bases numbered 9, after V lost 0 bases and J lost 6 bases. This CDR3 comprises 16 residues. Germline CDR1 and CDR2: SGHRS and YFSETQ. Worth noting for this clone: Its antigen is as yet unknown.

TCRdb's table, derived via immunoSEQ multiplex PCR, lists solely in-frame clones and lacks some. The data hold 66,000 or so clones, with over 70% observed a single time. At the end of 10 days of culture, CD4+ T cells were isolated. All participants had two doses of either the BNT162b2 or mRNA-1273 vaccine. This specimen was CD4+ T cells from PBMCs cultured without peptide, taken after COVID-19 vaccination. The clonotype comes from a human donor who received a COVID-19 vaccine. V and J are TRBV5-1 and TRBJ1-1, with 9 nucleotides matching TRBD1. CDR3 DNA sequence: TGCGCCAGCAGCTTGGCTCCCGGGACAGGGCATTCTGAAGCTTTCTTT. This encodes CASSLAPGTGHSEAFF.